This T cell receptor (beta chain) was retrieved from a study of blood T cell repertoires in COVID-19. Whole-study context: Samples representing acute and convalescent COVID-19 were sourced from the United States, Italy and Spain. PBMCs, B-cell-depleted T cells, or T cells provided the cDNA or gDNA that made up the material.

Original analysis: Scientists estimated how many nucleated cells there were by amplifying reference gene primers. Assay used: immunoSEQ multiplex PCR; TCRdb lists only in-frame clones, some missing. D and trimming come from the DNA, and the V and J calls and clone size come from that table. The data hold more than 95,000 clones, with under 85% observed a single time. Germline-derived CDR1 and CDR2 are MNHNS and SASEGT. This CDR3 is 11 amino acids long. Unmatched junction bases numbered 1, after V lost 3 bases and J lost 11 bases. This receptor was obtained from a man between 60 and 75 years old with acute or convalescent COVID-19. Sequences were obtained from peripheral blood. The chain carries TRBV6-1 and TRBJ1-5; 7 bases fit TRBD1. CDR3 DNA sequence: TGTGCCAGCAGTGAGGACAGGACCCAGCATTTT. Amino acids: CASSEDRTQHF.